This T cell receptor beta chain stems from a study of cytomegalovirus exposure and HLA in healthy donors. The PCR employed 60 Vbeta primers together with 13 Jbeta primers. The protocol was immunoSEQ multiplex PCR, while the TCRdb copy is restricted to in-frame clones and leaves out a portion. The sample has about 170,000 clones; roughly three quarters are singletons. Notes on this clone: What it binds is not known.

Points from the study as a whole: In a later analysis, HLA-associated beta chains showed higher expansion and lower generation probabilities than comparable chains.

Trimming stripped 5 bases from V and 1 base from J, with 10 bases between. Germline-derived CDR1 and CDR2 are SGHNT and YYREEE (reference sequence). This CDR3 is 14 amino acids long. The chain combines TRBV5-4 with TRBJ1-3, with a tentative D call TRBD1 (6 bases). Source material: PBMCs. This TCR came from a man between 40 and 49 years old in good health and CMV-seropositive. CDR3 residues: CASRLTGSGNTIYF. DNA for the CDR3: TGTGCCAGCAGACTAACAGGGTCTGGAAACACCATATATTTT.